A single sample gave rise to the 17 T cell receptor beta chains below, sequenced in a study of cytomegalovirus exposure and HLA in healthy donors. A multiplex PCR was run with 60 Vbeta primers and 13 Jbeta primers. Profiling relied on immunoSEQ multiplex PCR, and the TCRdb table lists in-frame clones only, not all of them. Altogether 120,000 or so clones are present, around 77% being singletons, with the ten largest covering about 3.9%. Sequencing was done on a sample of PBMCs. The origin of the receptors is a human donor in good health.

This clone was seen a few times. V is TRBV6-1 and J is TRBJ2-1, with 13 nucleotides matching TRBD2. The CDR3 length is 14 residues. The trim removed 4 bases at V and 6 bases at J, leaving 0 bases unmatched. From germline, CDR1 is MNHNS and CDR2 SASEGT. CDR3: CASSGLAGGNEQFF. The CDR3, as DNA: TGTGCCAGCAGTGGACTAGCGGGAGGCAATGAGCAGTTCTTC.

This clone turned up a few times. The chain combines TRBV29-1 with TRBJ1-2, with 7 bases matching TRBD1. The CDR3 covers 14 residues. The V gene end was trimmed by 6 bases and the J gene end by 5 bases; junction bases not matched to a gene: 12. The germline gives CDR1 SQVTM, CDR2 ANQGSEA. The DNA of the CDR3 is TGCAGCGTCCGGGCTGCAGGGGGGTTATATGGCTACACCTTC. Translating gives CSVRAAGGLYGYTF.

The rearrangement joins TRBV28 to TRBJ2-5; 12 bases agree with TRBD1. Matching the DNA end better, TRBJ2-7 makes the J call doubtful. This CDR3 is built from 15 residues. Germline lookup yields CDR1 MDHEN and CDR2 SYDVKM. The CDR3 here is CASRGDRGQPYEQYF. As DNA, the CDR3 is TGTGCCAGCAGGGGGGACAGGGGGCAACCCTACGAGCAGTACTTC.

The chain carries TRBV29-1 and TRBJ1-2; 10 positions agree with TRBD1. With V trimmed by 5 bases and J by 8 bases, 5 bases remained unmatched. The CDR3 is made up of 12 amino acids. The germline V gene encodes CDR1 SQVTM and CDR2 ANQGSEA. CDR3 sequence reads: CSVKTGGGGYTF. DNA of the CDR3: TGCAGCGTTAAGACAGGGGGCGGAGGCTACACCTTC. The full variable domain, rest sourced from reference TRBV29-1 and TRBJ1-2, is SAVISQKPSRDICQRGTSLTIQCQVDSQVTMMFWYRQQPGQSLTLIATANQGSEATYESGFVIDKFPISRPNLTFSTLTVSNMSPEDSSIYLCSVKTGGGGYTFGSGTRLTVV.

V usage is TRBV19 and J usage is TRBJ1-5, with D possibly being TRBD1 (6 bases). From germline, CDR1 is LNHDA and CDR2 SQIVND (reference sequence). The CDR3 runs to 16 residues. V lost 3 bases to trimming and J lost 6 bases, with 18 bases between them. CDR3 residues: CASSMGEGEGGQPQHF. The CDR3 coding sequence is TGTGCCAGTAGTATGGGGGAGGGGGAGGGAGGTCAGCCCCAGCATTTT.

This clone has just a few counts. CDR3 sequence (DNA): TGTGCCAGCAGTTACTCGAGAAGAGAAAAACTGTTTTTT. It encodes CASSYSRREKLFF. The chain has TRBV6-6 and TRBJ1-4; D unclear. Trimming stripped 0 bases from V and 8 bases from J, with 7 bases between. Germline values: CDR1 MNHNY, CDR2 SVGAGI (reference sequence). The CDR3 totals 13 residues.

The rearrangement uses TRBV10-1 and TRBJ2-1, with D unclear. The CDR3 totals 15 residues. V lost 6 bases and J 4 bases, leaving 16 bases between the germline ends. CDR1 is WNHNN, CDR2 SYGVQD, per germline (reference sequence). The CDR3 bases are TGCGCCAGCAGCCAGACTGGTAAATCTTACAATGAGCAGTTCTTC. The encoded protein is CASSQTGKSYNEQFF.

The chain's CDR3 is CASRRGLAGEHTGELFF. CDR3 DNA sequence: TGTGCCAGCAGACGCGGACTAGCGGGAGAACACACCGGGGAGCTGTTTTTT. The chain recombines TRBV27 with TRBJ2-2; TRBD2 agrees at 13 bases. Germline V gene lookup returns CDR1 MNHEY and CDR2 SMNVEV (reference sequence). The V and J ends lost 6 bases and 3 bases, in that order; junction bases with no gene match: 7. This CDR3 spans 17 amino acids.

This chain uses TRBV7-9 with TRBJ2-6; 8 bases align to TRBD2. The V gene's germline CDR1 is SEHNR and CDR2 FQNEAQ (reference sequence). The length of the CDR3 is 19 residues. J lost 4 bases, V lost 5 bases, and 16 bases had no gene match. CDR3 nucleotide sequence: TGTGCCAGCAGCCCACCCACGCTTGCGGGAGGTTCAGGGGCCAACGTCCTGACTTTC. Its translation: CASSPPTLAGGSGANVLTF.

The chain has TRBV28 and TRBJ2-4; D gene uncertain. The CDR3 loop spans 14 amino acids. Trimming shortened V by 2 bases and J by 2 bases, and 7 bases separated the two germline ends. The germline V gene encodes CDR1 MDHEN and CDR2 SYDVKM. As DNA, the CDR3 is TGTGCCAGCAGTTTAATCAGTTCCAAAAACATTCAGTACTTC. Encoded protein: CASSLISSKNIQYF. Full variable domain (remainder filled in from reference TRBV28 and TRBJ2-4): DVKVTQSSRYLVKRTGEKVFLECVQDMDHENMFWYRQDPGLGLRLIYFSYDVKMKEKGDIPEGYSVSREKKERFSLILESASTNQTSMYLCASSLISSKNIQYFGAGTRLSVL.

This clone has only one observation. The chain recombines TRBV5-1 with TRBJ2-1; TRBD1 matches 9 bases. The CDR3 totals 17 residues. After removal of 4 bases from V and 15 bases from J, the junction contained 23 bases not matched to a gene. Germline-derived CDR1 and CDR2 are SGHRS and YFSETQ. In DNA, the CDR3 is TGCGCCAGCAGCCAAACCCCACCGGGACAGGGTATAGCTATCAGGTTCTTC. Residues: CASSQTPPGQGIAIRFF.

J is TRBJ2-2 and V is TRBV16; TRBD2 is a possible D gene (6 bases). The V gene's germline CDR1 is KGHSY and CDR2 FQNENV. V lost 4 bases to trimming and J lost 1 base, with 13 bases between them. This CDR3 spans 16 amino acids. The CDR3 sequence is CASSPLPGVNTGELFF. The CDR3, as DNA: TGTGCCAGCAGCCCTCTCCCGGGGGTGAACACCGGGGAGCTGTTTTTT.

Here the CDR3 reads CASSLRGAGTQYF. CDR3 sequence (DNA): TGCGCCAGCAGCTTGCGTGGGGCGGGGACGCAGTATTTT. The chain combines TRBV5-1 with TRBJ2-3; TRBD2 might be the D (6 bases). Looked up from germline, CDR1 is SGHRS and CDR2 is YFSETQ. V lost 1 base and J 9 bases, leaving 12 bases between the germline ends. This CDR3 is 13 amino acids long. Combining the CDR3 with reference TRBV5-1 and TRBJ2-3 gives the whole variable domain KAGVTQTPRYLIKTRGQQVTLSCSPISGHRSVSWYQQTPGQGLQFLFEYFSETQRNKGNFPGRFSGRQFSNSRSEMNVSTLELGDSALYLCASSLRGAGTQYFGPGTRLTVL.

CDR3 nucleotides: TGTGCCAGCAGCAGAAATACACGAACTGGACTAGCGGGAGGGCCGACCGGGGAGCTGTTTTTT. This codes for CASSRNTRTGLAGGPTGELFF. The V and J genes are TRBV9 and TRBJ2-2; 15 nucleotides align to TRBD2. J lost 5 bases, V lost 4 bases, and 18 bases had no gene match. This CDR3 is built from 21 residues. Per germline, CDR1 SGDLS and CDR2 YYNGEE.

The chain couples TRBV21-1 to TRBJ1-2; the tabulated D call, TRBD1, remains unverified against the DNA. TRBV21-1 is a pseudogene segment. This CDR3 is 16 amino acids long. The DNA of the CDR3 is TGTGCCAGCAGCAAAGCGCCCAGGGTCCCCTTTTATGGCTACACCTTC. Its protein is CASSKAPRVPFYGYTF.

The chain couples TRBV5-6 to TRBJ2-7, with 11 bases identical to TRBD1. Germline assignment: CDR1 SGHDT and CDR2 YYEEEE. CDR3 length equals 14 residues. With 0 bases clipped from V and 5 bases from J, the junction kept 1 base outside the gene matches. For the CDR3, the DNA is TGTGCCAGCAGCTTGGAGGACAGGGGGCACGAGCAGTACTTC. This gives the protein CASSLEDRGHEQYF.

This clone was detected only a few times. The chain joins TRBV25-1 to TRBJ2-2, with a possible D match to TRBD1 (6 bases). Germline values: CDR1 MGHDK, CDR2 SYGVNS. The V end was cut by 1 base, the J end by 6 bases, with 21 bases between. The CDR3 totals 18 residues. The CDR3: CASSEWAGYDEGAGELFF. The DNA for the CDR3 is TGTGCCAGCAGTGAATGGGCAGGGTACGACGAGGGGGCCGGGGAGCTGTTTTTT.